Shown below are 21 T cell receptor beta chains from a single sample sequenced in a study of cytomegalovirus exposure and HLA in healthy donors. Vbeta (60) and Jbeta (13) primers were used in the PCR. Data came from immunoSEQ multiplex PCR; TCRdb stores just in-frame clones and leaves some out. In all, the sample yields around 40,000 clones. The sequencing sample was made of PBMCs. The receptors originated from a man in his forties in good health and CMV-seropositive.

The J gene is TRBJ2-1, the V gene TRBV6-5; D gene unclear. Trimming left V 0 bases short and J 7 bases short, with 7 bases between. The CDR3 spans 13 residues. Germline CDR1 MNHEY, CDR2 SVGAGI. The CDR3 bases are TGTGCCAGCAGTTACTCCCCAGGAAATGAGCAGTTCTTC. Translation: CASSYSPGNEQFF.

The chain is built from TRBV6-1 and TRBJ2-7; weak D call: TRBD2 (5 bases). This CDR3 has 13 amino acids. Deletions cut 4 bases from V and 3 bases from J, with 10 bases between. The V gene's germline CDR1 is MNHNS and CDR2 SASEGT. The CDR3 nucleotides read TGTGCCAGCAGTGGCCGGGAAGGCTACGAGCAGTACTTC. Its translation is CASSGREGYEQYF.

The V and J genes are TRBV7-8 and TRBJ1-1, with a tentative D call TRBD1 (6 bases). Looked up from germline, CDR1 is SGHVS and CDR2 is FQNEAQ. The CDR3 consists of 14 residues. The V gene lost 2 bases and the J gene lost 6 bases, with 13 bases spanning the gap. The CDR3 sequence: CASSLSQGKAEAFF. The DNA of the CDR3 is TGTGCCAGCAGCTTATCCCAGGGGAAGGCTGAAGCTTTCTTT. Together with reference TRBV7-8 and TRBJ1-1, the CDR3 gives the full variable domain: GAGVSQSPRYKVAKRGQDVALRCDPISGHVSLFWYQQALGQGPEFLTYFQNEAQLDKSGLPSDRFFAERPEGSVSTLKIQRTQQEDSAVYLCASSLSQGKAEAFFGQGTRLTVV.

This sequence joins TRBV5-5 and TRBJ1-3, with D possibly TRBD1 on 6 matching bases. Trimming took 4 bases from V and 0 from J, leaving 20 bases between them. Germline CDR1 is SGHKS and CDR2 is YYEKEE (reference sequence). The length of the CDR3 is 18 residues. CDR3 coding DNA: TGTGCCAGCAGCGAATTCGGGACACCCATAAGCTCTGGAAACACCATATATTTT. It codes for CASSEFGTPISSGNTIYF.

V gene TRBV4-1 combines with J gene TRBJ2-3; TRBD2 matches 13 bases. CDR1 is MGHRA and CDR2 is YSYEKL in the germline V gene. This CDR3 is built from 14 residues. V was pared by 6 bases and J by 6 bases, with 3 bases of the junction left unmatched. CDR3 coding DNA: TGCGCCAGCAGGGGACTAGCGGGACTGGATACGCAGTATTTT. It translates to CASRGLAGLDTQYF.

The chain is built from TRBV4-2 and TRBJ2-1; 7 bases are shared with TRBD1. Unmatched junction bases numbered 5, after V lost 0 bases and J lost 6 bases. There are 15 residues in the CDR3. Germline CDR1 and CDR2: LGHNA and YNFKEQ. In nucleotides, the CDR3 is TGTGCCAGCAGCCAAGACAACAGGGGCGGCAATGAGCAGTTCTTC. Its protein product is CASSQDNRGGNEQFF.

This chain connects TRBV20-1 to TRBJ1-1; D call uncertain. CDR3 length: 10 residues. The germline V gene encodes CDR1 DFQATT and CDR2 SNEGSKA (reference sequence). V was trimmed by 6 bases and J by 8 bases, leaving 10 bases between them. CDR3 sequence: CSAPGLEAFF. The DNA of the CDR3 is TGCAGTGCCCCCGGACTAGAAGCTTTCTTT.

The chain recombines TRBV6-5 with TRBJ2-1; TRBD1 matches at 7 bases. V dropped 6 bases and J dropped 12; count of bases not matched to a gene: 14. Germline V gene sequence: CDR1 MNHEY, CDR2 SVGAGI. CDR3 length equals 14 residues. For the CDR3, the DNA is TGTGCCAGCAGAACCGGGACAGCCAGTCAGGGGCAGTTCTTC. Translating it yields CASRTGTASQGQFF.

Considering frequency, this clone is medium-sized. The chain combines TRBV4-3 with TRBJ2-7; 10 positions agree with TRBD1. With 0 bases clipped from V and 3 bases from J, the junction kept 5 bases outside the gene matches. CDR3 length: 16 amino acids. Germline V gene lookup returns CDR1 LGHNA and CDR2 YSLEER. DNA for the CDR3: TGCGCCAGCAGCCAAGATGTCGGGACAGGGGACTACGAGCAGTACTTC. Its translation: CASSQDVGTGDYEQYF.

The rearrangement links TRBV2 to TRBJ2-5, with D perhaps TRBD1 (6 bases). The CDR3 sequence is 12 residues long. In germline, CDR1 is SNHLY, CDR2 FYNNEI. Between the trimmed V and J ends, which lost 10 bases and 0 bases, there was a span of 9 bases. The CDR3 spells CATRDNQETQYF. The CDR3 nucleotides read TGTGCCACTCGGGACAACCAAGAGACCCAGTACTTC.

CDR3 bases: TGTGCCAGCAGCTTAGATCAGCGACGAACAGATACGCAGTATTTT. This encodes CASSLDQRRTDTQYF. The rearrangement joins TRBV11-3 to TRBJ2-3; no clear D. This CDR3 is 15 amino acids long. Germline CDR1 SGHNT, CDR2 YENEEA. Trimming took 0 bases from V and 3 from J, leaving 10 bases between them.

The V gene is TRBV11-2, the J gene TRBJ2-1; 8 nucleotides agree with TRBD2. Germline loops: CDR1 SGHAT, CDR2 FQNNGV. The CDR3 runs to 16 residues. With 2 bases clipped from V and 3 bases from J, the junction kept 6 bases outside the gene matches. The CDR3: CASSLSGTSLYNEQFF. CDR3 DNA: TGTGCCAGCAGCTTATCCGGGACTAGTCTCTACAATGAGCAGTTCTTC.

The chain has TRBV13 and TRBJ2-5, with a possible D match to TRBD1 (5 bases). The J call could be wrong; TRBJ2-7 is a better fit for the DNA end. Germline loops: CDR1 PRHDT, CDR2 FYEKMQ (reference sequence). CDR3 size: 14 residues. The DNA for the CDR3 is TGTGCCAGCAGCTTTAAGGGCAGGGCCTACGAGCAGTACTTC. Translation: CASSFKGRAYEQYF.

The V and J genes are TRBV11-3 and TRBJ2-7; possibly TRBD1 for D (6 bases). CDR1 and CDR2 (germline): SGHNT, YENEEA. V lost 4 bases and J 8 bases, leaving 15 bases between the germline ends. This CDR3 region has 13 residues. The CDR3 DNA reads TGTGCCAGCAGCTCCGGGGAAGGGGGTAAGCAGTACTTC. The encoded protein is CASSSGEGGKQYF.

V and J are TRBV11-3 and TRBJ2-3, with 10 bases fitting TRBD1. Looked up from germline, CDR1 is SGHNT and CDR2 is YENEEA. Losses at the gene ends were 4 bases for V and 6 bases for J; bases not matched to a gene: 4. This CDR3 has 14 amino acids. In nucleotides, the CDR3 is TGTGCCAGCAGCTCCGCGACAGGGGGCGATACGCAGTATTTT. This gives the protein CASSSATGGDTQYF.

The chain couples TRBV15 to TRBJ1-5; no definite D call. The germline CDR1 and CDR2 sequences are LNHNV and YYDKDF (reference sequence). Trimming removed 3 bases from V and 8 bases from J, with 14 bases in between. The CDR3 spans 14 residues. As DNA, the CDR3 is TGTGCCACCAGCAGCACAGAACAATCAGAGCCCCAGCATTTT. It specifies CATSSTEQSEPQHF.

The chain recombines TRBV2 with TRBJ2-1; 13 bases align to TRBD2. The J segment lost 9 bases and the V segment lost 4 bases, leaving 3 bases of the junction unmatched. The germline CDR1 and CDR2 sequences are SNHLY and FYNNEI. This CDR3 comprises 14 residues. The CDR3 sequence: CASSGLAGGPEQFF. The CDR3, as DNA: TGTGCCAGCAGTGGACTAGCGGGAGGCCCTGAGCAGTTCTTC. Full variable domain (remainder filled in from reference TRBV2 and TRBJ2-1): EPEVTQTPSHQVTQMGQEVILRCVPISNHLYFYWYRQILGQKVEFLVSFYNNEISEKSEIFDDQFSVERPDGSNFTLKIRSTKLEDSAMYFCASSGLAGGPEQFFGPGTRLTVL.

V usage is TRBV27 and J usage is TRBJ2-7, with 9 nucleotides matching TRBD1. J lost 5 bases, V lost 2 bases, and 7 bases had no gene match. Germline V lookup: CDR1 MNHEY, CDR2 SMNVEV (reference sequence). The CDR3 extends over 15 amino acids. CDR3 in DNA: TGTGCCAGCAGTTTAACCGGGACAGGGTCCCACGAGCAGTACTTC. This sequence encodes CASSLTGTGSHEQYF.

CDR3 residues: CASSISDSGNTIYF. CDR3 coding DNA: TGTGCCAGTAGTATCAGCGACTCTGGAAACACCATATATTTT. This chain connects TRBV19 to TRBJ1-3, with D unresolved. CDR1 and CDR2 (germline): LNHDA, SQIVND (reference sequence). The CDR3 is 14 amino acids. Trimming pared 3 bases from V and 0 bases from J, leaving 6 bases between.

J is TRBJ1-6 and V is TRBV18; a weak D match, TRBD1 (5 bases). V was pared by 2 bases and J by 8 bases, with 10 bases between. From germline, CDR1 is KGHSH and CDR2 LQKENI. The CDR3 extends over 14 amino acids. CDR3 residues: CASSPGRGDSPLHF. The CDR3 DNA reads TGTGCCAGCTCACCAGGACGGGGGGATTCACCCCTCCACTTT.

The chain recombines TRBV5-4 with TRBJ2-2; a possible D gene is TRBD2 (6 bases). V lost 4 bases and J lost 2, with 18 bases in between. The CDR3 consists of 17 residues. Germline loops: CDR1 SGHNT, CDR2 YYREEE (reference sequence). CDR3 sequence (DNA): TGTGCCAGCAGCCCTCGCTTTGCGGGAAGTAACACCGGGGAGCTGTTTTTT. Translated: CASSPRFAGSNTGELFF.